Shown below are 23 T cell receptor beta chains from a single sample sequenced in a study of T cell clonotyping in hematopoietic cell transplantation. Time point given: recipient sample about 28 days before transplant, after cytoreduction. The table came from immunoSEQ multiplex PCR; TCRdb's copy has only in-frame clones and leaves some out. The sample lists roughly 27,000 clones; 65% to 90% were seen once. The input for sequencing was peripheral blood mononuclear cells, taken before stem cell transplant. The source of these receptors is a woman aged 55-69 years with acute myeloid leukemia. Some clones in this sample may be carry-over from other donors' samples.

This clone was seen once. This sequence joins TRBV19 and TRBJ1-2; D is unresolved. The CDR3 is 14 residues long. CDR1 and CDR2 (germline): LNHDA, SQIVND (reference sequence). V was cut by 7 bases and J by 1 base, with 13 bases left in between. In nucleotides, the CDR3 is TGTGCCAGTAACCTAGCCACAGTTAACTATGGCTACACCTTC. This sequence encodes CASNLATVNYGYTF.

The chain carries TRBV28 and TRBJ2-7; 8 nucleotides match TRBD1. Per the germline V gene, CDR1 is MDHEN and CDR2 is SYDVKM. After removal of 2 bases from V and 3 bases from J, the junction contained 6 bases not matched to a gene. The CDR3 length is 15 residues. CDR3 amino acids: CASSLIGTGNYEQYF. The CDR3 bases are TGTGCCAGCAGTTTAATTGGGACAGGAAACTACGAGCAGTACTTC.

The rearrangement joins TRBV7-9 to TRBJ2-5, with a tentative D call TRBD2 (6 bases). This CDR3 region has 13 residues. CDR1 is SEHNR and CDR2 is FQNEAQ in the germline V gene (reference sequence). V lost 3 bases and J 2 bases, leaving 7 bases between the germline ends. The CDR3 loop is CASSFGGQETQYF. CDR3 DNA: TGTGCCAGCAGCTTTGGGGGGCAAGAGACCCAGTACTTC.

This clone was seen once. The gene calls are TRBV28 and TRBJ1-2, with 7 bases aligning to TRBD1. The CDR3 is made up of 13 amino acids. Germline V CDR1 and CDR2: MDHEN, SYDVKM. V trimming: 6 bases; J trimming: 8 bases; junction bases outside the gene matches: 9. CDR3 in amino acids: CASSRQGRGGYTF. CDR3 coding DNA: TGTGCCAGCAGCAGACAGGGACGGGGGGGCTACACCTTC.

This rearrangement joins TRBV7-2 to TRBJ1-5; D not certain. Trimming removed 1 base from V and 4 bases from J, with 5 bases in between. Per germline, CDR1 SGHTA and CDR2 FQGNSA. The CDR3 consists of 13 residues. The CDR3 protein is CASSLERNQPQHF. CDR3 bases: TGTGCCAGCAGCTTAGAAAGGAATCAGCCCCAGCATTTT.

CDR3 coding DNA: TGTGCCAGCACCACCGGACAGGGGGAAAACACCGGGGAGCTGTTTTTT. Translating it yields CASTTGQGENTGELFF. The V gene is TRBV27, the J gene TRBJ2-2, with 10 positions matching TRBD1. Per germline, CDR1 MNHEY and CDR2 SMNVEV (reference sequence). CDR3 length: 16 amino acids. V shed 7 bases, J shed 2 bases, and the junction held 7 bases outside the gene matches.

The rearrangement links TRBV7-2 to TRBJ1-5; 9 bases fit TRBD1. This CDR3 has 16 amino acids. The germline gives CDR1 SGHTA, CDR2 FQGNSA. V gave up 5 bases and J gave up 2 bases; unmatched junction bases: 7. CDR3 DNA sequence: TGTGCCAGCAGCCCGGACAGGGGCCGGGGCAATCAGCCCCAGCATTTT. This codes for CASSPDRGRGNQPQHF.

This clone is judged medium-sized (0.01 to 0.1%). The V and J genes are TRBV5-4 and TRBJ2-7; 8 nucleotides agree with TRBD1. Trimming removed 3 bases from V and 3 bases from J; junction bases left unmatched: 2. This CDR3 contains 13 residues. Per germline, CDR1 SGHNT and CDR2 YYREEE (reference sequence). CDR3 residues: CASSWDRNYEQYF. CDR3 in DNA: TGTGCCAGCAGCTGGGACAGGAACTACGAGCAGTACTTC. The whole variable domain, remainder taken from reference TRBV5-4 and TRBJ2-7, is ETGVTQSPTHLIKTRGQQVTLRCSSQSGHNTVSWYQQALGQGPQFIFQYYREEENGRGNFPPRFSGLQFPNYSSELNVNALELDDSALYLCASSWDRNYEQYFGPGTRLTVT.

The V gene is TRBV7-2, the J gene TRBJ2-7; TRBD2 matches at 7 bases. The V segment lost 4 bases and the J segment 2 bases; nucleotides outside the gene matches: 8. Germline V gene sequence: CDR1 SGHTA, CDR2 FQGNSA. This CDR3 has 15 residues. This CDR3 reads CASSSGGAGTYEQYF. The CDR3 coding sequence is TGTGCCAGCAGCTCCGGTGGAGCGGGGACCTACGAGCAGTACTTC.

The V call is TRBV6-1, the J call TRBJ2-7, with D perhaps TRBD2 (5 bases). Trimming shortened V by 2 bases and J by 3 bases, and 11 bases separated the two germline ends. The germline CDR1 and CDR2 sequences are MNHNS and SASEGT. The CDR3 has 14 amino acids. The CDR3 region has the DNA TGTGCCAGCAGTGAATGGCACGGGAACTACGAGCAGTACTTC. Translation gives CASSEWHGNYEQYF.

J is TRBJ2-2 and V is TRBV5-1, with D possibly TRBD2 on 5 matching bases. V was trimmed by 4 bases and J by 2 bases, leaving 18 bases between them. From germline, CDR1 is SGHRS and CDR2 YFSETQ. The CDR3 consists of 17 residues. CDR3 amino acids: CASSKEGGSINTGELFF. In nucleotides, the CDR3 is TGCGCCAGCAGCAAAGAAGGAGGAAGTATTAACACCGGGGAGCTGTTTTTT. Combining the CDR3 with reference TRBV5-1 and TRBJ2-2 gives the whole variable domain KAGVTQTPRYLIKTRGQQVTLSCSPISGHRSVSWYQQTPGQGLQFLFEYFSETQRNKGNFPGRFSGRQFSNSRSEMNVSTLELGDSALYLCASSKEGGSINTGELFFGEGSRLTVL.

J is TRBJ2-2 and V is TRBV10-3; 10 bases map to TRBD2. CDR3 length: 16 residues. After removal of 10 bases from V and 5 bases from J, the junction contained 13 bases not matched to a gene. Germline V gives CDR1 ENHRY, CDR2 SYGVKD. CDR3 region: CATRGPSGSGTGELFF. DNA of the CDR3: TGTGCCACCAGGGGGCCTAGCGGGAGTGGGACCGGGGAGCTGTTTTTT.

This clone was picked up one time. This rearrangement joins TRBV28 to TRBJ2-7; 12 bases align to TRBD2. CDR3 size: 15 residues. Germline V gene lookup returns CDR1 MDHEN and CDR2 SYDVKM. V lost 6 bases, J lost 5 bases, and 8 bases stayed unmatched. Written as DNA, the CDR3 is TGTGCCAGCAGCATTTCTAGCGGGAGGGCCGACGAGCAGTACTTC. Translation: CASSISSGRADEQYF.

V and J are TRBV27 and TRBJ1-5; TRBD1 matches 11 bases. Unmatched junction bases numbered 6, after V lost 4 bases and J lost 7 bases. In germline, CDR1 is MNHEY, CDR2 SMNVEV (reference sequence). CDR3 length: 15 amino acids. CDR3 bases: TGTGCCAGCAGTTCCGGGACAGGGGGACACCAGCCCCAGCATTTT. It encodes CASSSGTGGHQPQHF.

This sequence joins TRBV23-1 and TRBJ2-5; D unclear. Being an ORF, TRBV23-1 has a function that is uncertain. V gave up 3 bases and J gave up 4 bases, with 3 bases separating them. The CDR3 runs to 11 residues. Here the CDR3 reads CASSHLETQYF. The CDR3 DNA reads as TGCGCCAGCAGTCACCTAGAGACCCAGTACTTC.

The chain combines TRBV27 with TRBJ2-3, with TRBD2 as a possible D gene (6 bases). The germline CDR1 and CDR2 sequences are MNHEY and SMNVEV (reference sequence). V was cut by 1 base and J by 7 bases, with 12 bases left in between. The CDR3 contains 14 residues. The CDR3 DNA sequence: TGTGCCAGCAGTTTATGGGCTAGCGAACATACGCAGTATTTT. Its protein product is CASSLWASEHTQYF.

The chain recombines TRBV6-5 with TRBJ2-7; TRBD2 matches 7 bases. CDR1 and CDR2 (germline): MNHEY, SVGAGI. This CDR3 contains 14 residues. The junction had 4 bases not matched to a gene; V was cut back by 5 bases and J by 0 bases. DNA for the CDR3: TGTGCCAGCAGTAAGCGGGGTAGCTCCTACGAGCAGTACTTC. Its translation: CASSKRGSSYEQYF.

This clone is a singleton in its sample. The chain recombines TRBV13 with TRBJ2-7; D ambiguous. The CDR3 has 12 residues. Germline CDR1 is PRHDT and CDR2 is FYEKMQ (reference sequence). Between the trimmed V and J ends, which lost 2 bases and 2 bases, there was a span of 4 bases. The CDR3 bases are TGTGCCAGCAGCTTACTCCCCTACGAGCAGTACTTC. This codes for CASSLLPYEQYF.

This clone has just one count. CDR3 amino acids: CASSLDSTSGNTIYF. Here the CDR3 DNA reads TGCGCCAGCAGCTTGGACAGCACCTCTGGAAACACCATATATTTT. This sequence joins TRBV5-1 and TRBJ1-3; D remains unclear. Germline CDR1 and CDR2: SGHRS and YFSETQ. V lost 0 bases and J 0 bases, leaving 7 bases between the germline ends. There are 15 residues in the CDR3.

This clone was found once. The chain links TRBV9 to TRBJ2-1, with TRBD2 identical over 7 bases. Germline trimming cut 0 bases from V and 6 bases from J; bases unmatched to any gene: 3. CDR1 is SGDLS, CDR2 YYNGEE, per germline. The CDR3 is made up of 14 amino acids. The CDR3 DNA reads TGTGCCAGCAGCGTAGACCTAGCGGCCAATGAGCAGTTCTTC. It is translated as CASSVDLAANEQFF.

This clone was detected only once. The J gene is TRBJ2-7, the V gene TRBV7-2; possible D gene TRBD2, 6 bases. The CDR3 has 14 amino acids. The germline V and J ends were trimmed by 1 base and 2 bases, with 9 bases remaining between them. Germline V CDR1 and CDR2: SGHTA, FQGNSA. The CDR3 protein is CASSLGRLAYEQYF. CDR3 coding DNA: TGTGCCAGCAGCTTAGGCAGACTAGCCTACGAGCAGTACTTC. The whole variable domain, remainder taken from reference TRBV7-2 and TRBJ2-7, is GAGVSQSPSNKVTEKGKDVELRCDPISGHTALYWYRQSLGQGLEFLIYFQGNSAPDKSGLPSDRFSAERTGGSVSTLTIQRTQQEDSAVYLCASSLGRLAYEQYFGPGTRLTVT.

This chain connects TRBV11-3 to TRBJ2-7; TRBD1 matches 9 bases. Trimming took 6 bases from V and 6 from J; bases not matched to a gene: 18. CDR1 is SGHNT and CDR2 is YENEEA in the germline V gene. This CDR3 spans 17 amino acids. The CDR3 DNA sequence: TGTGCCAGCAGTCCCGGGACAGGGCGTTACGGGGCTGTCGAGCAGTACTTC. Translation gives CASSPGTGRYGAVEQYF.

J is TRBJ1-4 and V is TRBV4-3, with no clear D. This CDR3 is built from 15 residues. Germline V gives CDR1 LGHNA, CDR2 YSLEER. With 0 bases removed from V and 7 bases from J, the gap between germline ends came to 12 bases. DNA of the CDR3: TGCGCCAGCAGCCAAGAGGAAATGCGGAGTGAAAAACTGTTTTTT. Protein product: CASSQEEMRSEKLFF.